A single T cell receptor beta chain is shown here with its context. The data were taken from a study of cytomegalovirus exposure and HLA in healthy donors. Produced via immunoSEQ multiplex PCR; TCRdb's table is partial and in-frame only. The data hold fewer than 120,000 clones, with more than 75% observed a single time. This CDR3 contains 17 residues. Losses at the gene ends were 1 base for V and 5 bases for J; bases not matched to a gene: 6. Germline assignment: CDR1 SGHAT and CDR2 FQNNGV. The specimen sequenced was PBMCs. The V gene is TRBV11-2, the J gene TRBJ2-5; 14 nucleotides agree with TRBD2. This receptor was taken from a woman in her thirties in good health and CMV-seropositive. In DNA, the CDR3 is TGTGCCAGCAGCTTAGGACTAGCGGGAGGGCTGGGGGAGACCCAGTACTTC. Translation: CASSLGLAGGLGETQYF.